The clone carrying this TCR beta chain has a count of ten or more. Antigen unknown. Amplification targeted TCR beta CDR3 regions from RNA transcripts. HTBI primers were the set used in a first-round RT-PCR of the TCR CDR3. In TCRdb, the multiplex PCR reads were re-called with MiXCR into one record per CDR3 protein. The sample includes about 560,000 distinct CDR3 sequences, less than 15% seen only once; the top ten take around 14%. These data originate in a study of T cells in Graves' hyperthyroidism and ophthalmopathy. Absent ophthalmopathy progression within 18 months defined stable Graves' hyperthyroidism. Out of more than 8 ml of fresh peripheral blood came the PBMCs. Whole-study findings and limits: Most thyroid clonotypes expanded above 0.001 were also detected in blood.

The TCR originated in a woman in her thirties or forties with Graves' hyperthyroidism. Sequencing was performed on blood.

CDR3: CASSLGMADTQYF. The DNA for the CDR3 is TGCGCCAGCAGCTTGGGGATGGCAGATACGCAGTATTTT. V and J are TRBV5-1 and TRBJ2-3, with D hard to call. The CDR3 is 13 residues long. CDR1 is SGHRS, CDR2 YFSETQ, per germline. The V gene lost 0 bases and the J gene lost 4 bases, with 6 bases spanning the gap.